This passage covers 29 T cell receptor beta chains from one sample sequenced in a study of T cell repertoires in cytomegalovirus infection. Using its own MiXCR run on the reads, TCRdb lists one record per CDR3 protein. The sample records some 400,000 distinct CDR3 sequences, over 15% being singletons. Sequenced: PBMCs. Source of these receptors: a human donor in good health (CMV status not recorded). Some clones in this sample may be carry-over from other donors' samples.

The chain carries TRBV10-2 and TRBJ2-3; TRBD2 matches 11 bases. V gave up 4 bases and J gave up 3 bases; unmatched junction bases: 6. Per the germline V gene, CDR1 is WSHSY and CDR2 is SAAADI. CDR3 length equals 16 residues. The CDR3 coding sequence is TGCGCCAGCAGTGGCCTAGCGGGAGGTAGAACAGATACGCAGTATTTT. This codes for CASSGLAGGRTDTQYF.

The chain has TRBV12-3 or TRBV12-4 and TRBJ2-1; 11 bases agree with TRBD2. V lost 3 bases, J lost 6 bases, and 4 bases stayed unmatched. The CDR3 spans 15 residues. CDR3 in DNA: TGTGCCAGCAGTTTTAGCGGGGGGGCAACCAATGAGCAGTTCTTC. It specifies CASSFSGGATNEQFF.

The rearrangement links TRBV28 to TRBJ1-5; D remains ambiguous. Germline CDR1 reads MDHEN; CDR2 reads SYDVKM. This CDR3 is 18 amino acids long. V was cut by 3 bases and J by 0 bases, with 18 bases left in between. CDR3 in DNA: TGTGCCAGCAGTTTCCCTCCCTATGACGGAAATAGCAATCAGCCCCAGCATTTT. It yields the protein CASSFPPYDGNSNQPQHF.

This clonotype was counted ten times or more. This chain links TRBV28 with TRBJ2-7; 9 bases map to TRBD1. The V gene's germline CDR1 is MDHEN and CDR2 SYDVKM. Trimming at V came to 0 bases and at J to 5 bases, leaving 5 bases not matched to a gene. The CDR3 sequence is 15 residues long. CDR3: CASSLWGQGVDEQYF. CDR3 DNA sequence: TGTGCCAGCAGTTTATGGGGACAGGGCGTCGACGAGCAGTACTTC.

This clonotype has a count of ten or more. The J gene is TRBJ2-3, the V gene TRBV7-2; TRBD2 matches at 11 bases. The ends lost 5 bases at V and 7 bases at J; junction bases unmatched: 5. Germline V gene lookup returns CDR1 SGHTA and CDR2 FQGNSA. The CDR3 is 14 amino acids. As DNA, the CDR3 is TGTGCCAGCAGCGACACTAGCGGGGGCAATACGCAGTATTTT. It translates to CASSDTSGGNTQYF.

The rearrangement uses TRBV6-1 and TRBJ2-5; D is uncertain. Germline CDR1 is MNHNS and CDR2 is SASEGT. CDR3 size: 13 residues. Trimming shortened V by 8 bases and J by 0 bases, and 10 bases separated the two germline ends. CDR3 in DNA: TGTGCCAGCGAGGCCGGGTACCAAGAGACCCAGTACTTC. Translated, it gives CASEAGYQETQYF.

Of note for this clonotype: Germline and junction disagree at one end, which may indicate a read error. This sequence joins TRBV19 and TRBJ1-5; no clear D gene. This CDR3 is built from 15 residues. CDR1 and CDR2 (germline): LNHDA, SQIVND (reference sequence). The CDR3, as DNA: TGTGCCAGTAGTATTACCCGCTATAGCAATCAGCCCCATCATTTT. This codes for CASSITRYSNQPHHF.

At least ten counts were recorded for this clonotype. This chain joins TRBV7-2 and TRBJ2-3; D tentatively fits TRBD1 or TRBD2 (6 bases each). Per the germline V gene, CDR1 is SGHTA and CDR2 is FQGNSA. The CDR3 is 15 amino acids. The V end was cut by 2 bases, the J end by 3 bases, with 12 bases between. CDR3 sequence (DNA): TGTGCCAGCAGCTTATGGGGGGCGATGACAGATACGCAGTATTTT. Encoded protein: CASSLWGAMTDTQYF.

There are a few counts of this clonotype. This chain uses TRBV14 with TRBJ2-7; TRBD2 might be the D (6 bases). This CDR3 is 14 amino acids long. Trimming cost V 5 bases and J 3 bases, with 14 bases left between them. CDR1 is SGHDN and CDR2 is FVKESK in the germline V gene. CDR3 in amino acids: CASSAPGTYYEQYF. For the CDR3, the DNA is TGTGCCAGCAGCGCCCCCGGGACTTACTACGAGCAGTACTTC.

The chain carries TRBV7-9 and TRBJ1-2, with no clear D. Trimming shortened V by 5 bases and J by 8 bases, and 12 bases separated the two germline ends. The V gene's germline CDR1 is SEHNR and CDR2 FQNEAQ (reference sequence). The CDR3 contains 12 residues. The CDR3 protein is CASSAGVGGYTF. For the CDR3, the DNA is TGTGCCAGCAGCGCAGGAGTAGGAGGCTACACCTTC.

This clonotype has at least ten counts. This chain joins TRBV6-1 and TRBJ1-5; D perhaps matches TRBD1 (5 bases). This CDR3 is built from 15 residues. From germline, CDR1 is MNHNS and CDR2 SASEGT. V lost 3 bases, J lost 5 bases, and 14 bases lay in between. Here the CDR3 reads CASSEVGGNYQPQHF. CDR3 DNA: TGTGCCAGCAGTGAGGTGGGGGGGAACTATCAGCCCCAGCATTTT.

The chain links TRBV5-4 to TRBJ2-3, with 12 bases lining up with TRBD2. Germline-derived CDR1 and CDR2 are SGHNT and YYREEE (reference sequence). With 5 bases clipped from V and 0 bases from J, the junction kept 10 bases outside the gene matches. This CDR3 has 18 amino acids. In nucleotides, the CDR3 is TGTGCCAGCAGGCCGGGGCTAGCGGGGGGGATAAGCACAGATACGCAGTATTTT. It is translated as CASRPGLAGGISTDTQYF.

The V and J genes are TRBV20-1 and TRBJ2-3; D remains ambiguous. There are 15 residues in the CDR3. V shed 0 bases and J shed 2 bases, with 12 bases lying between them. Looked up from germline, CDR1 is DFQATT and CDR2 is SNEGSKA (reference sequence). The CDR3 region is CSARDPATFTDTQYF. The CDR3 DNA reads TGCAGTGCTAGAGACCCCGCCACTTTCACAGATACGCAGTATTTT.

The CDR3 bases are TGTGCCAGCAGTTTCTTGACTGGGGGTGGCTACACCTTC. This translates into CASSFLTGGGYTF. The chain links TRBV12-3 or TRBV12-4 to TRBJ1-2; a weak D match, TRBD1 (5 bases). This CDR3 region has 13 residues. V gave up 3 bases and J gave up 7 bases, with 12 bases separating them.

This clonotype turned up a few times. The chain employs TRBV6-1 and TRBJ1-3; D is unclear. The germline gives CDR1 MNHNS, CDR2 SASEGT. The CDR3 totals 17 residues. Trimming pared 2 bases from V and 4 bases from J, leaving 18 bases between. The CDR3 sequence is CASSERAVTIAGNTIYF. Written as DNA, the CDR3 is TGTGCCAGCAGTGAACGGGCAGTTACGATCGCGGGAAACACCATATATTTT.

Only a few counts were recorded for this clonotype. This rearrangement joins TRBV7-9 to TRBJ2-1, with 10 bases fitting TRBD2. V lost 4 bases to trimming and J lost 1 base; unmatched junction nucleotides: 13. The CDR3 totals 19 residues. Looked up from germline, CDR1 is SEHNR and CDR2 is FQNEAQ (reference sequence). Here the CDR3 reads CASSSGVPLAGVSYNEQFF. As DNA, the CDR3 is TGTGCCAGCAGCTCAGGGGTGCCTCTAGCGGGAGTGTCCTACAATGAGCAGTTCTTC.

This clonotype came up a few times. The V gene is TRBV7-2, the J gene TRBJ1-5; D is possibly TRBD1 (5 bases). Deletions cut 1 base from V and 7 bases from J, with 17 bases between. Germline V gene lookup returns CDR1 SGHTA and CDR2 FQGNSA. This CDR3 is 16 amino acids long. This CDR3 is CASSLVGGGIGQPQHF. DNA for the CDR3: TGTGCCAGCAGCTTAGTCGGGGGAGGGATAGGACAGCCCCAGCATTTT.

The V call is TRBV12-3 or TRBV12-4, the J call TRBJ2-3; D is possibly TRBD1 or TRBD2 (6 bases each). The V gene lost 2 bases and the J gene lost 0 bases, with 12 bases spanning the gap. The length of the CDR3 is 16 residues. CDR3 in amino acids: CASSLRQGGSTDTQYF. The CDR3 DNA reads as TGTGCCAGCAGTTTAAGGCAAGGGGGGAGCACAGATACGCAGTATTTT.

This clonotype was detected only a few times. The CDR3 bases are TGTGCCAGCAGCCGTGACCAGGGAAACTATGGCTACACCTTC. It yields the protein CASSRDQGNYGYTF. The chain is built from TRBV5-3 and TRBJ1-2; possible D gene TRBD1, 5 bases. TRBV5-3 is classed as an ORF, of uncertain function. This CDR3 region has 14 residues. V was cut by 8 bases and J by 2 bases, with 16 bases left in between.

V is TRBV20-1 and J is TRBJ1-5, with D uncertain. Germline V gene data show CDR1 as DFQATT and CDR2 as SNEGSKA (reference sequence). The V and J ends lost 0 bases and 5 bases respectively, with 11 bases between them. The CDR3 sequence is 14 residues long. The CDR3 here is CSARDRNSDQPQHF. CDR3 DNA sequence: TGCAGTGCTAGAGATAGAAACAGCGATCAGCCCCAGCATTTT.

This clonotype was detected a few times. V gene TRBV4-3 combines with J gene TRBJ2-3; no clear D. Germline CDR1 and CDR2: LGHNA and YSLEER. V dropped 0 bases and J dropped 4 bases, with 11 bases sitting between them. The CDR3 length is 15 residues. In DNA, the CDR3 is TGCGCCAGCAGCCAAGACCTTTACAGCCCAGATACGCAGTATTTT. It yields the protein CASSQDLYSPDTQYF.

This clonotype was seen only a few times. The CDR3 coding sequence is TGTGCCAGCAGCTTAACCCTCCCTGGGGATGAGCAGTTCTTC. Amino acid sequence: CASSLTLPGDEQFF. The chain employs TRBV7-9 and TRBJ2-1; D not certain. This CDR3 has 14 amino acids. V was pared by 2 bases and J by 8 bases, with 13 bases between. Germline V gives CDR1 SEHNR, CDR2 FQNEAQ (reference sequence). Supplemented by reference TRBV7-9 and TRBJ2-1, the full variable domain reads DTGVSQNPRHKITKRGQNVTFRCDPISEHNRLYWYRQTLGQGPEFLTYFQNEAQLEKSRLLSDRFSAERPKGSFSTLEIQRTEQGDSAMYLCASSLTLPGDEQFFGPGTRLTVL.

This clonotype showed up many times. The chain links TRBV6-5 to TRBJ1-1; D is undetermined. The CDR3 length is 14 residues. Germline values: CDR1 MNHEY, CDR2 SVGAGI. V dropped 2 bases and J dropped 1 base, with 8 bases sitting between them. Written as DNA, the CDR3 is TGTGCCAGCAGTTACGGTACCCGGAACACTGAAGCTTTCTTT. It yields the protein CASSYGTRNTEAFF.

This clonotype appeared many times. The chain uses TRBV27 and TRBJ2-1; 8 bases align to TRBD2. Germline V gene lookup returns CDR1 MNHEY and CDR2 SMNVEV (reference sequence). The CDR3 is 16 amino acids. The ends lost 2 bases at V and 4 bases at J; junction bases unmatched: 7. The CDR3 loop reads CASSLRVAGGYNEQFF. CDR3 DNA: TGTGCCAGCAGTTTAAGAGTCGCGGGGGGTTACAATGAGCAGTTCTTC.

This chain joins TRBV7-9 and TRBJ2-1; tentatively, D is TRBD2 (5 bases). Trimming removed 5 bases at V and 9 bases at J, with 20 bases between. The CDR3 consists of 15 residues. Looked up from germline, CDR1 is SEHNR and CDR2 is FQNEAQ (reference sequence). The CDR3 DNA sequence: TGTGCCAGCAGCCCCCGAAGTAGCGTCTGGAGTGAGCAGTTCTTC. This codes for CASSPRSSVWSEQFF. Variable domain in full (rest from reference TRBV7-9 and TRBJ2-1): DTGVSQNPRHKITKRGQNVTFRCDPISEHNRLYWYRQTLGQGPEFLTYFQNEAQLEKSRLLSDRFSAERPKGSFSTLEIQRTEQGDSAMYLCASSPRSSVWSEQFFGPGTRLTVL.

Many counts were recorded for this clonotype. The J gene is TRBJ2-3, the V gene TRBV7-9; D perhaps matches TRBD1 (6 bases). V was pared by 8 bases and J by 5 bases, with 14 bases between. Germline CDR1 and CDR2: SEHNR and FQNEAQ (reference sequence). The CDR3 loop spans 13 amino acids. This CDR3 is CASGWTELDTQYF. For the CDR3, the DNA is TGTGCCAGCGGCTGGACAGAACTAGATACGCAGTATTTT. Supplemented by reference TRBV7-9 and TRBJ2-3, the full variable domain reads DTGVSQNPRHKITKRGQNVTFRCDPISEHNRLYWYRQTLGQGPEFLTYFQNEAQLEKSRLLSDRFSAERPKGSFSTLEIQRTEQGDSAMYLCASGWTELDTQYFGPGTRLTVL.

This clonotype occurred many times. The chain is built from TRBV7-6 and TRBJ2-7; D gene ambiguous. The V and J ends lost 5 bases and 7 bases respectively, with 15 bases between them. The V gene's germline CDR1 is SGHVS and CDR2 FNYEAQ. The CDR3 extends over 13 amino acids. CDR3 in DNA: TGTGCCAGCAGCGAGGACGGCGCTGGGGAGCAGTACTTC. Encoded protein: CASSEDGAGEQYF.

This clonotype turned up a few times. V usage is TRBV10-3 and J usage is TRBJ2-7, with 7 bases aligning to TRBD2. V gave up 10 bases and J gave up 10 bases; unmatched junction bases: 16. This CDR3 has 13 residues. Per the germline V gene, CDR1 is ENHRY and CDR2 is SYGVKD. The CDR3 sequence is CATLRDYPEDQYF. In DNA form, the CDR3 reads TGTGCCACGCTACGGGACTACCCTGAGGATCAGTACTTC.

This sequence joins TRBV20-1 and TRBJ2-2; D gene unclear. Trimming took 2 bases from V and 2 from J, leaving 6 bases between them. This CDR3 has 13 residues. Germline CDR1 reads DFQATT; CDR2 reads SNEGSKA (reference sequence). The CDR3 spells CSARSPNTGELFF. The CDR3 nucleotides read TGCAGTGCTAGATCGCCTAACACCGGGGAGCTGTTTTTT.